The 7 T cell receptor beta chains in this list originate from one sample, sequenced in a study of beta chain features in type 1 diabetes. Every isolated RNA sample was fully reverse transcribed, so sequencing captured expressed TCRB transcripts. Assay: immunoSEQ multiplex PCR; the TCRdb copy retains only in-frame clones and omits some. Of some 100,000 clones detected, about two fifths appear once; the ten largest clones hold 0.06% to 0.075%. Sample: stem cell memory CD4+ T cells from blood. The receptor source for this set is a woman younger than 35 in good health.

The chain is built from TRBV29-1 and TRBJ2-1; 12 bases match TRBD2. There are 15 residues in the CDR3. The J segment lost 8 bases and the V segment lost 3 bases, leaving 8 bases of the junction unmatched. Germline V gives CDR1 SQVTM, CDR2 ANQGSEA. CDR3 in DNA: TGCAGCGTTGAGAAGCTAGCGGGAGGGCAGGATGAGCAGTTCTTC. Its translation: CSVEKLAGGQDEQFF.

V gene TRBV28 combines with J gene TRBJ2-1; D not certain. Germline V gives CDR1 MDHEN, CDR2 SYDVKM. The CDR3 contains 12 residues. Trimming pared 4 bases from V and 4 bases from J, leaving 5 bases between. CDR3 bases: TGTGCCAGCAGTTCCTTTTACAATGAGCAGTTCTTC. It yields the protein CASSSFYNEQFF.

The chain carries TRBV9 and TRBJ2-1; 7 bases fit TRBD2. With V trimmed by 3 bases and J by 9 bases, 6 bases remained unmatched. Germline lookup yields CDR1 SGDLS and CDR2 YYNGEE. The CDR3 totals 13 residues. Written as DNA, the CDR3 is TGTGCCAGCAGCGGCCCGGGGGGTAGTGAGCAGTTCTTC. Translation gives CASSGPGGSEQFF.

The chain employs TRBV5-5 and TRBJ2-4, with D hard to call. The CDR3 is made up of 15 amino acids. The germline V gene has CDR1 SGHKS and CDR2 YYEKEE (reference sequence). V gave up 0 bases and J gave up 1 base, with 8 bases separating them. The CDR3 nucleotides read TGTGCCAGCAGCTTGGGGCACACCGCCAAAAACATTCAGTACTTC. Translated: CASSLGHTAKNIQYF.

This clone was seen at least ten times. The V gene is TRBV5-1, the J gene TRBJ2-4; TRBD2 agrees at 7 bases. This CDR3 is built from 12 residues. The V and J ends lost 2 bases and 10 bases, in that order; junction bases with no gene match: 3. Germline CDR1 is SGHRS and CDR2 is YFSETQ. The DNA for the CDR3 is TGCGCCAGCAGCTTAGCGGGAAGGATTCAGTACTTC. Residues: CASSLAGRIQYF.

This clone has more than one count but fewer than ten. The junction differs from germline at one of its ends, possibly a read error. This chain links TRBV28 with TRBJ1-2; D may be TRBD1 (6 bases). The CDR3 totals 12 residues. Germline V gene sequence: CDR1 MDHEN, CDR2 SYDVKM. The DNA for the CDR3 is TGTGCCAGCAGTCCCCTAACCGGGACACCGGGGTTC. It codes for CASSPLTGTPGF.

This clone was seen a handful of times. The rearrangement links TRBV7-9 to TRBJ2-5; TRBD1 might be the D (5 bases). Germline CDR1 is SEHNR and CDR2 is FQNEAQ (reference sequence). The CDR3 extends over 15 amino acids. Trimming stripped 8 bases from V and 5 bases from J, with 21 bases between. DNA of the CDR3: TGTGCCAGCGGACCCTGGGGCAGCATGATTGAGACCCAGTACTTC. It codes for CASGPWGSMIETQYF.